The 21 T cell receptor beta chains given below trace back to one sample, sequenced in a study of identical twins. From the 5' RACE reads, TCRdb called clonotypes with MiXCR, one entry per CDR3 protein. The sample has hundreds of thousands of distinct CDR3 sequences; 21% are singletons. These data also featured in a second study, about T cells expressing NK-cell markers.

Sequencing was carried out using PBMCs. These receptors were obtained from a woman aged 18-35 years in good health.

The rearrangement links TRBV25-1 to TRBJ2-4; the match to TRBD1 covers 8 bases. The V gene's germline CDR1 is MGHDK and CDR2 SYGVNS. This CDR3 comprises 14 residues. V lost 3 bases and J lost 8; bases outside the gene matches: 6. CDR3 in amino acids: CASSEKDRGYIQYF. DNA for the CDR3: TGTGCCAGCAGTGAGAAAGACAGGGGCTACATTCAGTACTTC.

CDR3 in DNA: TGTGCCAGCAGCTTAGCAACTTGGGCTCGGGGATTCGGCGAAGCTTTCTTT. This sequence encodes CASSLATWARGFGEAFF. V and J are TRBV7-8 and TRBJ1-1, with D unclear. Deletions cut 0 bases from V and 8 bases from J, with 22 bases between. The germline V gene has CDR1 SGHVS and CDR2 FQNEAQ. The CDR3 is 17 amino acids. The entire variable domain, with the rest obtained from reference TRBV7-8 and TRBJ1-1, is as follows: GAGVSQSPRYKVAKRGQDVALRCDPISGHVSLFWYQQALGQGPEFLTYFQNEAQLDKSGLPSDRFFAERPEGSVSTLKIQRTQQEDSAVYLCASSLATWARGFGEAFFGQGTRLTVV.

This clonotype was seen more than once but under ten times. V is TRBV12-3 or TRBV12-4 and J is TRBJ1-2, with no clear D. Trimming took 3 bases from V and 7 from J, leaving 9 bases between them. This CDR3 comprises 12 residues. CDR3 nucleotide sequence: TGTGCCAGCAGTTTCGACCGGGTTGGCTACACCTTC. The encoded protein is CASSFDRVGYTF.

This chain connects TRBV6-2 or TRBV6-3 to TRBJ2-7, with D tentatively TRBD2 (6 bases). From germline, CDR1 is MNHEY and CDR2 SVGEGT. The V and J ends lost 2 bases and 5 bases respectively, with 22 bases between them. This CDR3 is 17 amino acids long. For the CDR3, the DNA is TGTGCCAGCAGTTACCCGATGGGAGGACCTCACCCACACGAGCAGTACTTC. It translates to CASSYPMGGPHPHEQYF.

A few counts support this clonotype. The V gene is TRBV7-7, the J gene TRBJ1-1, with D unresolved. This CDR3 is built from 13 residues. Deletions cut 3 bases from V and 1 base from J, with 6 bases between. Germline lookup yields CDR1 SSHAT and CDR2 FNYEAQ (reference sequence). In DNA form, the CDR3 reads TGTGCCAGCAGCTTTGACAAGAACACTGAAGCTTTCTTT. Protein product: CASSFDKNTEAFF.

This clonotype showed up just a few times. The chain employs TRBV7-9 and TRBJ2-1; no clear D gene. The V gene lost 5 bases and the J gene lost 1 base, with 12 bases spanning the gap. This CDR3 is built from 15 residues. CDR1 is SEHNR and CDR2 is FQNEAQ in the germline V gene (reference sequence). This CDR3 reads CASSPRPASYNEQFF. The DNA for the CDR3 is TGTGCCAGCAGCCCGCGACCAGCGTCCTACAATGAGCAGTTCTTC.

This clonotype was counted a few times. The chain joins TRBV12-3 or TRBV12-4 to TRBJ2-2; TRBD2 agrees at 15 bases. The V segment lost 5 bases and the J segment 5 bases; nucleotides outside the gene matches: 9. This CDR3 has 18 residues. CDR3 in amino acids: CASSPSPGLAGGTGELFF. CDR3 nucleotides: TGTGCCAGCAGTCCGTCCCCGGGACTAGCGGGAGGAACCGGGGAGCTGTTTTTT.

The gene calls are TRBV6-5 and TRBJ1-4; D remains ambiguous. Germline CDR1 MNHEY, CDR2 SVGAGI. CDR3 size: 13 residues. V was shortened by 3 bases and J by 8 bases, with 10 bases between the two germline ends. The CDR3 loop is CASSYSPSEKLFF. For the CDR3, the DNA is TGTGCCAGCAGTTATAGTCCTTCCGAAAAACTGTTTTTT.

This clonotype was counted between two and nine times. The chain has TRBV5-1 and TRBJ2-3; 10 bases agree with TRBD1. This CDR3 spans 15 amino acids. With 3 bases clipped from V and 6 bases from J, the junction kept 7 bases outside the gene matches. Germline CDR1 reads SGHRS; CDR2 reads YFSETQ. The chain's CDR3 is CASSSGTGVADTQYF. The CDR3 nucleotides read TGCGCCAGCAGCTCCGGGACAGGGGTAGCGGATACGCAGTATTTT.

This clonotype was counted between two and nine times. The CDR3 bases are TGTGCCAGCAGCGTAAGTAGGCTCGGGGAAGCTTTCTTT. Amino acids: CASSVSRLGEAFF. V is TRBV9 and J is TRBJ1-1, with D hard to call. CDR1 SGDLS and CDR2 YYNGEE come from the germline V gene. The CDR3 sequence is 13 residues long. Trimming left V 1 base short and J 8 bases short, with 12 bases between.

The genes are TRBV9 and TRBJ2-1; 9 bases agree with TRBD1. Germline-derived CDR1 and CDR2 are SGDLS and YYNGEE. The CDR3 has 15 residues. J gave up 4 bases and V 3 bases, and 5 bases lay outside the gene matches. CDR3 bases: TGTGCCAGCAGCGGTAAGGGACAGGGTTACAATGAGCAGTTCTTC. Protein product: CASSGKGQGYNEQFF.

This clonotype was seen more than once but under ten times. CDR3 amino acids: CASSTVGGSYEQYF. In nucleotides, the CDR3 is TGTGCCAGCTCTACGGTTGGCGGTTCCTACGAGCAGTACTTC. The chain has TRBV18 and TRBJ2-7; D ambiguous. The germline V gene encodes CDR1 KGHSH and CDR2 LQKENI. This CDR3 has 14 amino acids. The V gene lost 6 bases and the J gene lost 1 base, with 13 bases spanning the gap.

This clonotype was seen a few times. The chain uses TRBV20-1 and TRBJ2-1; D ambiguous. The CDR3 spans 12 residues. Germline-derived CDR1 and CDR2 are DFQATT and SNEGSKA (reference sequence). With 1 base removed from V and 10 bases from J, the gap between germline ends came to 11 bases. In DNA form, the CDR3 reads TGCAGTGCTAGAGGTCCAAAGGAGGAGCAGTTCTTC. The encoded protein is CSARGPKEEQFF.

The sample holds many counts of this clonotype. The chain uses TRBV6-2 or TRBV6-3 and TRBJ2-1; 15 positions match TRBD2. The germline V gene encodes CDR1 MNHEY and CDR2 SVGEGT. Trimming at V came to 2 bases and at J to 3 bases, leaving 11 bases not matched to a gene. This CDR3 region has 20 residues. The CDR3 loop reads CASSYPTPGLAGGFYNEQFF. The CDR3 bases are TGTGCCAGCAGTTACCCAACCCCGGGACTAGCGGGAGGATTCTACAATGAGCAGTTCTTC.

The J gene is TRBJ1-1, the V gene TRBV27; D not certain. V was shortened by 1 base and J by 6 bases, with 15 bases between the two germline ends. CDR1 and CDR2 from the germline V gene are MNHEY and SMNVEV (reference sequence). The CDR3 loop spans 15 amino acids. CDR3 sequence: CASSLFGGSKSEAFF. CDR3 bases: TGTGCCAGCAGTTTATTTGGCGGGTCCAAGTCTGAAGCTTTCTTT.

This clonotype occurred many times. The chain employs TRBV7-9 and TRBJ2-7; TRBD1 matches at 7 bases. Germline V gene lookup returns CDR1 SEHNR and CDR2 FQNEAQ (reference sequence). After removal of 5 bases from V and 1 base from J, the junction contained 8 bases not matched to a gene. The CDR3 has 15 amino acids. The CDR3 here is CASSLFPGQSYEQYF. CDR3 bases: TGTGCCAGCAGCCTCTTTCCGGGACAGTCCTACGAGCAGTACTTC.

The chain has TRBV29-1 and TRBJ2-2; D gene ambiguous. This CDR3 has 14 residues. Trimming left V 8 bases short and J 5 bases short, with 18 bases between. Germline values: CDR1 SQVTM, CDR2 ANQGSEA. CDR3 DNA: TGCAGCATAAAAACCTCCATGGGGACCGGGGAGCTGTTTTTT. Translating gives CSIKTSMGTGELFF.

The CDR3 DNA sequence: TGCAGCGTGGGGGAGGCAACTAATGAAAAACTGTTTTTT. Translating gives CSVGEATNEKLFF. The chain couples TRBV29-1 to TRBJ1-4; maybe TRBD1 (5 bases). CDR1 SQVTM and CDR2 ANQGSEA come from the germline V gene. This CDR3 is built from 13 residues. V lost 6 bases, J lost 0 bases, and 8 bases lay in between.

The genes are TRBV5-1 and TRBJ2-3, with D possibly matching TRBD2 (5 bases). V lost 6 bases to trimming and J lost 2 bases, with 16 bases between them. This CDR3 contains 15 residues. Germline-derived CDR1 and CDR2 are SGHRS and YFSETQ. CDR3 sequence reads: CASTLDGSLTDTQYF. CDR3 nucleotides: TGCGCCAGCACCCTGGATGGGAGCCTCACAGATACGCAGTATTTT.

This clonotype has a handful of counts. This chain connects TRBV5-1 to TRBJ1-4, with D uncertain. The CDR3 covers 16 residues. Germline V gene lookup returns CDR1 SGHRS and CDR2 YFSETQ. Trimming took 3 bases from V and 0 from J, leaving 12 bases between them. The CDR3 DNA reads TGCGCCAGCAGCTCGGCCTCAGCCGCAACTAATGAAAAACTGTTTTTT. This gives the protein CASSSASAATNEKLFF.

The chain has TRBV7-9 and TRBJ1-1; D is unclear. This CDR3 spans 13 amino acids. The V end lost 1 base, the J end lost 3 bases, and 6 bases lay between the germline ends. Per germline, CDR1 SEHNR and CDR2 FQNEAQ (reference sequence). The CDR3, as DNA: TGTGCCAGCAGCTTAGTAGGCCACACTGAAGCTTTCTTT. Protein sequence: CASSLVGHTEAFF. The whole variable domain, remainder taken from reference TRBV7-9 and TRBJ1-1, is DTGVSQNPRHKITKRGQNVTFRCDPISEHNRLYWYRQTLGQGPEFLTYFQNEAQLEKSRLLSDRFSAERPKGSFSTLEIQRTEQGDSAMYLCASSLVGHTEAFFGQGTRLTVV.